The sequence of this T cell receptor (beta chain) was determined in a study of cytomegalovirus exposure and HLA in healthy donors. The method was immunoSEQ multiplex PCR; TCRdb's version includes in-frame clones alone and lacks a portion of them. There are some 190,000 clones in the sample; around nine tenths occur only once, and roughly 6.6% lies in the top ten. Broader study findings: In vitro experiments confirmed that three CMV-associated chains were specific for CMV antigens. It was reportedly the case that the classifier diagnosed cytomegalovirus status with high specificity and sensitivity.

The donors were members of the validation cohort, which comprised around 110 subjects and was separate from the first cohort of around 700 subjects. CDR1 is SGHTA, CDR2 FQGNSA, per germline. CDR3 length: 14 amino acids. V lost 2 bases to trimming and J lost 10 bases; unmatched junction nucleotides: 5. Of note for this clone: No antigen is known for it.

The clonotype originates from a man aged 25 to 40 in good health and CMV-seropositive. The genes are TRBV7-2 and TRBJ1-6; 7 positions agree with TRBD1. Sample: PBMCs. The CDR3 bases are TGTGCCAGCAGCTTACCCTTAGGGGGCTCACCCCTCCACTTT. Its translation is CASSLPLGGSPLHF.